The sequence of this T cell receptor beta chain was determined in a study of blood T cell repertoires in COVID-19. Clones were read by immunoSEQ multiplex PCR, and TCRdb kept only the in-frame ones, dropping some. The data contain around 160,000 clones, approximately 78% of them singletons. V trimming: 4 bases; J trimming: 6 bases; junction bases outside the gene matches: 7. The CDR3 runs 15 residues. CDR1 is SGHNT, CDR2 YYREEE, per germline (reference sequence). The chain combines TRBV5-4 with TRBJ2-2; TRBD2 matches at 9 bases. Sequences were obtained from peripheral blood. This clonotype originated in a human donor in a cohort sampled during active COVID-19. CDR3 in amino acids: CASSGPGLASGELFF. In nucleotides, the CDR3 is TGTGCCAGCAGCGGGCCGGGACTAGCTTCCGGGGAGCTGTTTTTT.